This TCR beta chain was sequenced in a study of beta chain bispecific antibodies for T cell cancers. Study-wide context: HPB-ALL carried surface TRBV5-5, while Jurkat carried TRBV12-3.

Expansion lasted approximately 3 days, with either anti-CD3 antibody OKT3 or CD3/CD28 beads. Cocultures held 5 x 10^4 normal T cells, 5 x 10^4 targets, and bispecific antibody. General study points: Anti-TRBV12 exposure, compared with anti-CD19, reduced the TRBV12-3 proportion of TRBV signal by 98.9%. Normal T cells contributed less of the targeted TRBV signal than the leukemia cells did.

In TCRdb, the 5' RACE reads were re-called with MiXCR into one record per CDR3 protein. The sample lists 8,000 to 9,000 distinct CDR3 sequences; 2% to 2.5% were seen once. Trimming stripped 8 bases from V and 9 bases from J, with 17 bases between. The CDR3 is made up of 14 amino acids. Germline V gene lookup returns CDR1 SGHDN and CDR2 FVKESK. This clonotype has ten or more counts. No antigen is known for it. The source material was T cells from a healthy donor cultured with Jurkat leukemia cells, sampled from a culture containing an anti-CD19 bispecific antibody. The receptor comes from a human donor in good health. Some clones in this sample may be carry-over from other donors' samples. The rearrangement joins TRBV14 to TRBJ1-6; tentative D call: TRBD1 (6 bases). The CDR3 region is CASSYGTYPSPLHF. CDR3 bases: TGTGCCAGCTCCTACGGGACATATCCTTCACCCCTCCACTTT. The whole variable domain, remainder taken from reference TRBV14 and TRBJ1-6, is EAGVTQFPSHSVIEKGQTVTLRCDPISGHDNLYWYRRVMGKEIKFLLHFVKESKQDESGMPNNRFLAERTGGTYSTLKVQPAELEDSGVYFCASSYGTYPSPLHFGNGTRLTVT.